This is a list of T cell receptor beta chains from one sample in a study of read filtering for tumor transcriptome and immune sequencing. MiXCR was run by TCRdb on the reads, yielding one entry per CDR3 protein. There are 50,000 or so distinct CDR3 sequences in the sample; roughly 12% occur only once, and about a sixth lies in the top ten. Sequencing was done on a sample of a population of CD138-negative cells sorted from bone marrow. The receptor set was obtained from a donor at least 40 years old with multiple myeloma. CDR3s include the opening cysteine and the closing phenylalanine or tryptophan. Expanded clones get a size class; other rows say once, few or many, or leave the size out.

size,V,J,CDR3
.,TRBV5-1,TRBJ1-5,CASSLDGQGIQPQHF
.,TRBV2,TRBJ1-5,CASSAWGPTGGRYSNQPQHF
many,TRBV20-1,TRBJ2-5,CSARDWGQGAETQYF
.,TRBV7-3,TRBJ2-3,CASGPDGTDTQYF
many,TRBV28,TRBJ1-1,CASSLSGLGVGTEAFF
many,TRBV12-5,TRBJ1-2,CASGLVLGQGDNYGYTF
few,TRBV28,TRBJ1-5,CASNLGQGNQPQHF
many,TRBV5-1,TRBJ1-2,CASSFRTGGVDNYGYTF
many,TRBV5-5,TRBJ1-1,CASSTGQGAGSDTEAFF
few,TRBV7-9,TRBJ1-3,CASSPPNRFSGNTIYF
many,TRBV6-1,TRBJ2-3,CASRDSGQSTDTQYF
.,TRBV20-1,TRBJ2-1,CSAAPTSEQFF
.,TRBV7-2,TRBJ2-2,CASSQESGGAGELFF
few,TRBV20-1,TRBJ2-4,CSTRGVGKNIQYF
many,TRBV6-6,TRBJ1-6,CASSYAVWRGNNSPLHF
many,TRBV20-1,TRBJ2-7,CSTGGLTESSYEQYF
.,TRBV7-9,TRBJ1-5,CASSLVGQLNQPQHF
many,TRBV20-1,TRBJ2-3,CSATGQSNTQYF
many,TRBV7-2,TRBJ2-1,CASSPSSDRDEQFF
many,TRBV2,TRBJ2-1,CASSEYWGLGYNEQFF
few,TRBV5-1,TRBJ2-7,CASSFNRDYEQYF
many,TRBV4-2,TRBJ2-1,CASSQGGSGDSYNEQFF
many,TRBV18,TRBJ1-6,CASSPSGRDNSPLHF
.,TRBV14,TRBJ2-1,CASSQGLAYGGQFF
many,TRBV6-5,TRBJ2-5,CASRQGSVQTQYF
many,TRBV2,TRBJ1-1,CASSVKGDTEAFF
many,TRBV5-6,TRBJ2-1,CASTPKGSSYNEQFF